Listed below are T cell receptor beta chains from one sample, sequenced in a study of blood T cell repertoires in COVID-19. Here immunoSEQ multiplex PCR was the method, and the copy in TCRdb shows in-frame clones only, minus some. Found here are about 30,000 clones, 70% to 90% of them singletons; the top ten hold 50% to 70%. Source material: peripheral blood. The receptor source for this set is a man in his 70s with acute or convalescent COVID-19. CDR3s include the opening cysteine and the closing phenylalanine or tryptophan. D genes are given only for firm matches. Where a row states a size, it is once, few, many or the class of an expanded clone; other rows omit it.

v_call: TRBV3-1/TRBV3-2; clone_size: -; j_call: TRBJ1-4; d_call: -; cdr3_nt: TGTGCCAGCAGCCATGAGTTCGGGTCAGATGAAAAACTGTTTTTT; cdr3_aa: CASSHEFGSDEKLFF
v_call: TRBV28; clone_size: -; j_call: TRBJ2-5; d_call: -; cdr3_nt: TGTGCCAGCAGGTCCGGGACGGGCGGGGCGGAGACCCAGTACTTC; cdr3_aa: CASRSGTGGAETQYF
v_call: TRBV7-2; clone_size: -; j_call: TRBJ2-1; d_call: -; cdr3_nt: TGTGCCAGCAGCCGCCTTTGGGACAGCGGGGAGCAGTTCTTC; cdr3_aa: CASSRLWDSGEQFF
v_call: TRBV28; clone_size: -; j_call: TRBJ2-3; d_call: TRBD2; cdr3_nt: TGTGCCAGCGTTCTAGCGGGAGGGATGGATACGCAGTATTTT; cdr3_aa: CASVLAGGMDTQYF
v_call: TRBV4-3; clone_size: medium-sized; j_call: TRBJ2-1; d_call: TRBD2; cdr3_nt: TGCGCCAGCAGCCAAGGACGACTAGCGGGAGCCGGATCCTACAATGAGCAGTTCTTC; cdr3_aa: CASSQGRLAGAGSYNEQFF
v_call: TRBV3-1/TRBV3-2; clone_size: -; j_call: TRBJ1-6; d_call: -; cdr3_nt: TGTGCCAGCAGCCAGGTGACAGGTCACGGCTCCTATAATTCACCCCTCCACTTT; cdr3_aa: CASSQVTGHGSYNSPLHF
v_call: TRBV5-5; clone_size: -; j_call: TRBJ2-5; d_call: -; cdr3_nt: TGTGCCAGCAGCCGGGCGGGTAGCCCTCAAGAGACCCAGTACTTC; cdr3_aa: CASSRAGSPQETQYF
v_call: TRBV28; clone_size: -; j_call: TRBJ1-1; d_call: -; cdr3_nt: TGTGCCAGCAGTTACAGGGTGAGGAACACTGAAGCTTTCTTT; cdr3_aa: CASSYRVRNTEAFF
v_call: TRBV27; clone_size: -; j_call: TRBJ2-3; d_call: TRBD2; cdr3_nt: TGTGCCAGCAGCCCTGGACTAGCGGAACTTAGCACAGATACGCAGTATTTT; cdr3_aa: CASSPGLAELSTDTQYF
v_call: TRBV27; clone_size: -; j_call: TRBJ2-5; d_call: -; cdr3_nt: TGTGCCAGCAGTCTGGAGGGTCCGGGCTACACTGTTGATGGAGAGACCCAGTACTTC; cdr3_aa: CASSLEGPGYTVDGETQYF
v_call: TRBV29-1; clone_size: few; j_call: TRBJ2-7; d_call: TRBD2; cdr3_nt: TGCAGCGTTGAAGGGACTAGCGGCACTGCCTACGAGCAGTACTTC; cdr3_aa: CSVEGTSGTAYEQYF
v_call: TRBV29-1; clone_size: few; j_call: TRBJ2-1; d_call: TRBD1; cdr3_nt: TGCAGCGCTCTCCACTCCGGGACAGGCATGGAAAATGAGCAGTTCTTC; cdr3_aa: CSALHSGTGMENEQFF
v_call: TRBV9; clone_size: -; j_call: TRBJ2-7; d_call: TRBD2; cdr3_nt: TGTGCCAGCAGCGTAGGGAGCGGGAGGGCCCGTGAGCAGTACTTC; cdr3_aa: CASSVGSGRAREQYF
v_call: TRBV6-5; clone_size: -; j_call: TRBJ2-7; d_call: -; cdr3_nt: TGTGCCAGCAGTTACGAGGGCGAGTACGCCTACGAGCAGTACTTC; cdr3_aa: CASSYEGEYAYEQYF